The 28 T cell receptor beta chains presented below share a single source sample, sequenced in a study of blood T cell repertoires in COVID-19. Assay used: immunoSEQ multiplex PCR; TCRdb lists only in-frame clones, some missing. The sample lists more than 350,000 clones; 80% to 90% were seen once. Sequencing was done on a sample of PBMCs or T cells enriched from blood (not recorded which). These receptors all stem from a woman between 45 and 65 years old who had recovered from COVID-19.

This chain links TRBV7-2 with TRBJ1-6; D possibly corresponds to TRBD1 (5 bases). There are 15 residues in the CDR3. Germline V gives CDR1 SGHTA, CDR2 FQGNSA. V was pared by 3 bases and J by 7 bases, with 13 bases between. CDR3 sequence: CASSFQETANSPLHF. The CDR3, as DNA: TGTGCCAGCAGCTTTCAGGAGACAGCAAATTCACCCCTCCACTTT.

Written as DNA, the CDR3 is TGTGCCAGCAGCCCTCCAGCGGGGGCGGGGGGGGCAGATACGCAGTATTTT. Translating it yields CASSPPAGAGGADTQYF. The chain is built from TRBV9 and TRBJ2-3; TRBD2 matches at 9 bases. Germline CDR1 is SGDLS and CDR2 is YYNGEE. This CDR3 spans 17 amino acids. Trimming cost V 4 bases and J 4 bases; bases outside gene matches: 13.

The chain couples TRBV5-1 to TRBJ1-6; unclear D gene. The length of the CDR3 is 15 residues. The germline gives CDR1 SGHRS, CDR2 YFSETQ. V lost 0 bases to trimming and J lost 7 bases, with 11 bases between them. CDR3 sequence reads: CASSLERGENSPLHF. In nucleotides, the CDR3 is TGCGCCAGCAGCTTGGAACGTGGAGAAAATTCACCCCTCCACTTT.

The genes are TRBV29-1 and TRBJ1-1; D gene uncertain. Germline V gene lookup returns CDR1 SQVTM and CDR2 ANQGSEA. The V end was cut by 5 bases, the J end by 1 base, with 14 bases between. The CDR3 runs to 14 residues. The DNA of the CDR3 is TGCAGCGTTCCCCCAGGACTTCAGAACACTGAAGCTTTCTTT. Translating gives CSVPPGLQNTEAFF.

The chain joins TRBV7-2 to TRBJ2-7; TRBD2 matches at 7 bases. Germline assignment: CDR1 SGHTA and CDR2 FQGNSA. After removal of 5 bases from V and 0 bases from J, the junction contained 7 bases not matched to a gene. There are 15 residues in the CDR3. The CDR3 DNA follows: TGTGCCAGCAGCAGGCTAGCGGCAAGCTCCTACGAGCAGTACTTC. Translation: CASSRLAASSYEQYF. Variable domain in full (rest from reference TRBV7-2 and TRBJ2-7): GAGVSQSPSNKVTEKGKDVELRCDPISGHTALYWYRQSLGQGLEFLIYFQGNSAPDKSGLPSDRFSAERTGGSVSTLTIQRTQQEDSAVYLCASSRLAASSYEQYFGPGTRLTVT.

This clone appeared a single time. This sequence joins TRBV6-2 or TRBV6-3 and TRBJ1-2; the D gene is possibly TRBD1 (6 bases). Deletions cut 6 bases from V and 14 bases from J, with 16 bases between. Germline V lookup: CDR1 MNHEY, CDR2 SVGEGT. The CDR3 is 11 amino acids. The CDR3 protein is CASSPTGPLTF. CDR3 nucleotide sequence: TGTGCCAGCAGCCCGACAGGCCCACTTACCTTC.

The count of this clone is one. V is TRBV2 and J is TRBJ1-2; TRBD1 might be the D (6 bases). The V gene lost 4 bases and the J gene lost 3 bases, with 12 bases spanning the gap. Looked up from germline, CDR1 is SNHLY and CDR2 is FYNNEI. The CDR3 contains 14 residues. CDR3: CASSGNREHYGYTF. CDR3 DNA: TGTGCCAGCAGTGGGAACAGGGAGCACTATGGCTACACCTTC.

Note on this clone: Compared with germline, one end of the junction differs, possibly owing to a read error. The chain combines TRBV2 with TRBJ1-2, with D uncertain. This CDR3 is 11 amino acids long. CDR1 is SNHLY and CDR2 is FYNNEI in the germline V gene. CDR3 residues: CASSARAGKVF. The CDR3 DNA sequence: TGTGCCAGCAGTGCGCGGGCCGGGAAGGTATTC.

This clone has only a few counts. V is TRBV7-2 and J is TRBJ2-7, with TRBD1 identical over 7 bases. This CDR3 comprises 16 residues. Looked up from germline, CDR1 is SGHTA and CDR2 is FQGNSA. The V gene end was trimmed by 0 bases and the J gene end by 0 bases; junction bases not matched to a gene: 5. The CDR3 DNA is TGTGCCAGCAGCTTAGCGGGGTCAGGGGGCTCCTACGAGCAGTACTTC. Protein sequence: CASSLAGSGGSYEQYF.

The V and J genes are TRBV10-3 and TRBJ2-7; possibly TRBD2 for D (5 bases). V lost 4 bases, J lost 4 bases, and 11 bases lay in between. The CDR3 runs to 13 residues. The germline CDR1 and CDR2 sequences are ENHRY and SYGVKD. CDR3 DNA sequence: TGTGCCATCAGTGCGGTTGGGAGTTACGAGCAGTACTTC. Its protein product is CAISAVGSYEQYF.

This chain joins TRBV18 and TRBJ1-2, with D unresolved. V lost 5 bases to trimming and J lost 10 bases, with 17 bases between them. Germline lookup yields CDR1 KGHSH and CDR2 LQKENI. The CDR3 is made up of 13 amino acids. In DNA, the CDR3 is TGTGCCAGCTCAATTGGCGGGTCTAGAGTCTACACCTTC. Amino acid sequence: CASSIGGSRVYTF.

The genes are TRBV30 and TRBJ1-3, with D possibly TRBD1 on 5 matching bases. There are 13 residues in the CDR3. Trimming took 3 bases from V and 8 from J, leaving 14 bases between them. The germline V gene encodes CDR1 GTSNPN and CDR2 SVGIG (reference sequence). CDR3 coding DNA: TGTGCCTGGAGCCAGGGTTTTCAGGACACCATATATTTT. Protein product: CAWSQGFQDTIYF.

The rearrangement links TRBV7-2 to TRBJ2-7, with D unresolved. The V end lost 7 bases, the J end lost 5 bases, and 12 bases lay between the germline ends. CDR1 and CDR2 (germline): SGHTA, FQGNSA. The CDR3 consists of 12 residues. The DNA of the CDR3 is TGTGCCAGCACCACTACCTTCGACGAGCAGTACTTC. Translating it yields CASTTTFDEQYF.

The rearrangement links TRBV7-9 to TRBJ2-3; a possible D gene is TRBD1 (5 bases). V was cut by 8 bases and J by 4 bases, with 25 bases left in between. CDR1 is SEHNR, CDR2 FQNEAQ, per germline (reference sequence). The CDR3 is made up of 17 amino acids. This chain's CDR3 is CASLNKKGNLKADTQYF. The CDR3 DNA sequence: TGTGCCAGCCTAAACAAGAAGGGGAATTTAAAGGCAGATACGCAGTATTTT.

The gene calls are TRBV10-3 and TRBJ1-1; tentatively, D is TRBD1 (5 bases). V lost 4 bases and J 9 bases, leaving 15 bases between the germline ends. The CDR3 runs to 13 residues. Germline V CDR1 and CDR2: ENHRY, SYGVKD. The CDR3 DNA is TGTGCCATCAGTGGAGAGTCCCAGGGAAAAGCTTTCTTT. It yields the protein CAISGESQGKAFF.

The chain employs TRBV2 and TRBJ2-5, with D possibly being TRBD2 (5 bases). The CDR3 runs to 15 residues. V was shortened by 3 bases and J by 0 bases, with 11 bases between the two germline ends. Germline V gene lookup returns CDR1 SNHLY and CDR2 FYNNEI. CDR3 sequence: CASSEEVGYQETQYF. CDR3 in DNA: TGTGCCAGCAGTGAGGAGGTTGGCTACCAAGAGACCCAGTACTTC.

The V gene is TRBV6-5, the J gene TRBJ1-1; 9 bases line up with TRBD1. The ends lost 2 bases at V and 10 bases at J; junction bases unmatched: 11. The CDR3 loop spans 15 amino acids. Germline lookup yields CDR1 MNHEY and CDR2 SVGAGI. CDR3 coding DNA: TGTGCCAGCAGTTACCGCGCGGGACAGGGTGCCGCAGCTTTCTTT. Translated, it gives CASSYRAGQGAAAFF.

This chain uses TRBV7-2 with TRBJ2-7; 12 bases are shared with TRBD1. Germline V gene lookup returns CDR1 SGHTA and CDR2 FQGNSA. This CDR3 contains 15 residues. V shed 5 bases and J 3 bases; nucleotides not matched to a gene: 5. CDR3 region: CASSDRDRGLYEQYF. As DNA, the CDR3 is TGTGCCAGCAGCGACCGGGACAGGGGGCTCTACGAGCAGTACTTC.

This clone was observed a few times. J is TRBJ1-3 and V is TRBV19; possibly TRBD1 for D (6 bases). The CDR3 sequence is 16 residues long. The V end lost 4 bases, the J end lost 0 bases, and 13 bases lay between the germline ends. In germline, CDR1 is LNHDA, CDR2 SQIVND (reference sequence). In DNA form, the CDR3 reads TGTGCCAGTAGTAGGGGGGGACAACTCTCTGGAAACACCATATATTTT. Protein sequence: CASSRGGQLSGNTIYF.

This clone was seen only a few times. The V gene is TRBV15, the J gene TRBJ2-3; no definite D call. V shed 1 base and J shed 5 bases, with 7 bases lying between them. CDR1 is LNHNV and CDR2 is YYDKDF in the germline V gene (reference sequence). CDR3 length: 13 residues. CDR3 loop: CATSRVSEDTQYF. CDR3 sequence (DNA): TGTGCCACCAGCAGAGTTTCAGAAGATACGCAGTATTTT.

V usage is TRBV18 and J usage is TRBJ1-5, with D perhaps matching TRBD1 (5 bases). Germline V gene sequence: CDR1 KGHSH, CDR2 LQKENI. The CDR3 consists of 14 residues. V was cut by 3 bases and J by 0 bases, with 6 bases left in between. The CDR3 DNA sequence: TGTGCCAGCTCACCGGACATTAGCAATCAGCCCCAGCATTTT. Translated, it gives CASSPDISNQPQHF.

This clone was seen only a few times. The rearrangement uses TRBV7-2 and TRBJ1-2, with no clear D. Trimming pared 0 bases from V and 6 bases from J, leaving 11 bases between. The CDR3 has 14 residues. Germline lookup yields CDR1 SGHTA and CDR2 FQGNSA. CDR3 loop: CASSLARVVDGYTF. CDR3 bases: TGTGCCAGCAGCTTAGCGCGAGTGGTGGATGGCTACACCTTC. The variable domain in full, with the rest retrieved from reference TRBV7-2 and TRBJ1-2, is GAGVSQSPSNKVTEKGKDVELRCDPISGHTALYWYRQSLGQGLEFLIYFQGNSAPDKSGLPSDRFSAERTGGSVSTLTIQRTQQEDSAVYLCASSLARVVDGYTFGSGTRLTVV.

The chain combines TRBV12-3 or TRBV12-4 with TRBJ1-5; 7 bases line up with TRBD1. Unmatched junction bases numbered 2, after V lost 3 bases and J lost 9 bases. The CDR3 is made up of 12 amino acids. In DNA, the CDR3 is TGTGCCAGCAGTTTCTACAGGGGGCCCCAGCATTTT. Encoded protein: CASSFYRGPQHF.

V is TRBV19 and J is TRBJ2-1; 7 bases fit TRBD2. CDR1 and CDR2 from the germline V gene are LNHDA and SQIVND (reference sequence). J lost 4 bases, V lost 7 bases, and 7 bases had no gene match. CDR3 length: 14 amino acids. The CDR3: CASTDGGTYNEQFF. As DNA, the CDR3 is TGTGCCAGTACAGACGGGGGGACTTACAATGAGCAGTTCTTC.

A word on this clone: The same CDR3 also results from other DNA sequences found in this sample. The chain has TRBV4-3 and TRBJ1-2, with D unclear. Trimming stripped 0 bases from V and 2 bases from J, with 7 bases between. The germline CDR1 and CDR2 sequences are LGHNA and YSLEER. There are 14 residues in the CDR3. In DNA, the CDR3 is TGCGCCAGCAGCCAAGATCGCGCCAACTATGGCTACACCTTC. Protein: CASSQDRANYGYTF.

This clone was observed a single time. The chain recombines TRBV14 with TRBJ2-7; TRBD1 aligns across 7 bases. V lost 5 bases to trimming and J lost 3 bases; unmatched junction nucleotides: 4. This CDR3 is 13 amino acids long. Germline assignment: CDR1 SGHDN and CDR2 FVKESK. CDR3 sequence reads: CASSRGTVYEQYF. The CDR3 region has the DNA TGTGCCAGCAGCAGAGGGACAGTCTACGAGCAGTACTTC.

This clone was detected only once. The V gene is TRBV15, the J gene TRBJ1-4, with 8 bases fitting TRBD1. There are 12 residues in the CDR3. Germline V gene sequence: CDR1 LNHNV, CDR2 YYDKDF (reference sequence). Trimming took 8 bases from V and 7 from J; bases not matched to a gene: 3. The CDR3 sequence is CATQQGGEKLFF. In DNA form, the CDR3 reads TGTGCCACCCAACAGGGGGGTGAAAAACTGTTTTTT.

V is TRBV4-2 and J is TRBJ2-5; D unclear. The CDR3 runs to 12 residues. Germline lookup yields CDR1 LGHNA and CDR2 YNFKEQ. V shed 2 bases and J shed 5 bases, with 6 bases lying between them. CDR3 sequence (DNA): TGTGCCAGCAGCCAATACTCCGAGACCCAGTACTTC. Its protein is CASSQYSETQYF.